Below, 13 T cell receptor beta chains from the same sample are listed, as sequenced in a study of prognosis after radiotherapy for stage I lung cancer. Genomic DNA yielded TCR beta CDR3, amplified by two-round multiplex PCR. Amplification in first-round PCR relied on primers specific to each TRBV and TRBJ gene. In TCRdb, the multiplex PCR reads were re-called with MiXCR into one record per CDR3 protein. The table includes some 15,000 distinct CDR3 sequences, around 56% detected once. This material consisted of PBMCs, taken before or after stereotactic body radiation therapy (not recorded which). The receptors come from a donor over 45 with non-small cell lung cancer.

Concerning this clonotype: At one boundary the junction diverges from the germline segment, which might be a read error. This chain joins TRBV6-5 and TRBJ2-3; TRBD1 agrees at 8 bases. Germline loops: CDR1 MNHEY, CDR2 SVGAGI. This CDR3 contains 14 residues. The CDR3 region has the DNA TGTGCCAGCAGTTACGGGACAGGTACAGATATGCAGTATTTT. It specifies CASSYGTGTDMQYF.

The chain recombines TRBV30 with TRBJ1-2; D may be TRBD1 (5 bases). Germline assignment: CDR1 GTSNPN and CDR2 SVGIG (reference sequence). The CDR3 spans 12 residues. The V gene lost 3 bases and the J gene lost 4 bases, with 9 bases spanning the gap. DNA of the CDR3: TGTGCCTGGAGCGGGGGTTTCTATGGCTACACCTTC. This translates into CAWSGGFYGYTF.

This chain links TRBV20-1 with TRBJ2-5; 7 bases agree with TRBD2. The CDR3 sequence is 16 residues long. The V segment lost 2 bases and the J segment 4 bases; nucleotides outside the gene matches: 13. Per germline, CDR1 DFQATT and CDR2 SNEGSKA (reference sequence). The CDR3 here is CSARLVASGDVETQYF. DNA for the CDR3: TGCAGTGCTAGACTAGTGGCTAGCGGTGACGTAGAGACCCAGTACTTC.

This chain links TRBV9 with TRBJ2-3, with D tentatively TRBD2 (6 bases). V was trimmed by 2 bases and J by 11 bases, leaving 15 bases between them. CDR3 length: 13 residues. Germline lookup yields CDR1 SGDLS and CDR2 YYNGEE. The CDR3 DNA is TGTGCCAGCAGCGTTGGGGAGGTATATATGCAGTATTTT. Its translation is CASSVGEVYMQYF.

For this clonotype: Its ends do not fully match the called genes, so a read error is possible. The CDR3 protein is CAISPGTVSGEKLFF. CDR3 in DNA: TGTGCCATCAGTCCAGGGACGGTCAGCGGGGAAAAACTCTTTTTT. The rearrangement links TRBV27 to TRBJ1-4, with D maybe TRBD1 (5 bases). Germline-derived CDR1 and CDR2 are MNHEY and SMNVEV (reference sequence). The CDR3 loop spans 15 amino acids.

This clonotype is categorized as medium-sized. The chain carries TRBV14 and TRBJ2-2; TRBD2 aligns across 8 bases. There are 16 residues in the CDR3. CDR1 is SGHDN and CDR2 is FVKESK in the germline V gene. V shed 2 bases and J 5 bases; nucleotides not matched to a gene: 7. CDR3 region: CASSQYPGLGTGELFF. The CDR3 DNA follows: TGTGCCAGCAGCCAATATCCGGGACTAGGTACCGGGGAGCTGTTTTTT.

This chain connects TRBV2 to TRBJ1-6; D remains unclear. This CDR3 comprises 15 residues. Deletions cut 8 bases from V and 0 bases from J, with 11 bases between. CDR1 SNHLY and CDR2 FYNNEI come from the germline V gene. Here the CDR3 reads CASDLESSYNSPLHF. The DNA for the CDR3 is TGTGCCAGCGATCTGGAGAGCTCCTATAATTCACCCCTCCACTTT.

This chain links TRBV28 with TRBJ2-3; 12 bases align to TRBD2. The germline CDR1 and CDR2 sequences are MDHEN and SYDVKM. V lost 6 bases to trimming and J lost 3 bases; unmatched junction nucleotides: 10. CDR3 length: 17 amino acids. CDR3 amino acids: CASRGTSGRLGTDTQYF. The CDR3 DNA follows: TGTGCCAGCAGGGGAACTAGCGGGAGGTTGGGGACAGATACGCAGTATTTT.

The J gene is TRBJ2-3, the V gene TRBV7-6, with 8 bases that match TRBD1. CDR3 length: 12 residues. Trimming at V came to 5 bases and at J to 12 bases, leaving 7 bases not matched to a gene. Germline assignment: CDR1 SGHVS and CDR2 FNYEAQ. The CDR3 is CASSQIRGRQYF. The CDR3 DNA sequence: TGTGCCAGCAGCCAGATCAGGGGGCGCCAGTATTTT. The whole variable domain, remainder taken from reference TRBV7-6 and TRBJ2-3, is GAGVSQSPRYKVTKRGQDVALRCDPISGHVSLYWYRQALGQGPEFLTYFNYEAQQDKSGLPNDRFSAERPEGSISTLTIQRTEQRDSAMYRCASSQIRGRQYFGPGTRLTVL.

This clonotype was recorded at least ten times. This chain connects TRBV5-1 to TRBJ2-7, with TRBD1 matching over 10 bases. Germline V gene data show CDR1 as SGHRS and CDR2 as YFSETQ. V dropped 4 bases and J dropped 7; count of bases not matched to a gene: 17. The CDR3 extends over 17 amino acids. The DNA for the CDR3 is TGCGCCAGCAGCGGCCTGGCTCAGACAGGGGGCATCGGGGAGCAGTACTTC. The encoded protein is CASSGLAQTGGIGEQYF.

To note about this clonotype: Mismatch with germline at one junction end may stem from a read error. V and J are TRBV27 and TRBJ1-6, with a possible D match to TRBD1 (5 bases). This CDR3 is built from 16 residues. Germline V lookup: CDR1 MNHEY, CDR2 SMNVEV (reference sequence). The CDR3 reads CASSLSRGFLDSPLHF. The CDR3 DNA reads TGTGCCAGCAGCTTATCCCGGGGCTTTCTTGATTCACCCCTCCACTTT.

The genes are TRBV11-2 and TRBJ2-1; 12 bases are shared with TRBD2. In germline, CDR1 is SGHAT, CDR2 FQNNGV. V dropped 5 bases and J dropped 4; count of bases not matched to a gene: 6. The CDR3 length is 16 residues. The CDR3 loop reads CASSTRLAGEYNEQFF. CDR3 DNA sequence: TGTGCCAGCAGCACACGACTAGCGGGAGAATACAATGAGCAGTTCTTC.

This clonotype was found many times. J is TRBJ2-5 and V is TRBV9; D may be TRBD1 (6 bases). Trimming took off 4 bases at V and 5 bases at J, with 18 bases between the two ends. CDR1 and CDR2 from the germline V gene are SGDLS and YYNGEE. The CDR3 sequence is 15 residues long. The CDR3 region has the DNA TGTGCCAGCAGCCCCGGACAGAGCCAAGTGGAGACCCAGTACTTC. It codes for CASSPGQSQVETQYF.